The source of this T cell receptor (beta chain) is a study of vaccination effects on CD4 cells after COVID-19. Overall study context: Subjects were given two BNT162b2 or mRNA-1273 vaccine doses. Points from the study as a whole: Researchers report that only 1 of 255 vaccine-induced clones in healthy vaccinees cross-reacted with common cold coronaviruses. Infection-derived and vaccine-derived clones contracted markedly late after vaccination.

CDR3 length: 17 amino acids. Method: immunoSEQ multiplex PCR; TCRdb's copy keeps in-frame clones and lacks some. The table includes 25,000 to 30,000 clones, 75% to 85% detected once. As to this clone: Its antigen remains unidentified.

Viral peptide pool expansion of antigen-specific CD4+ T cells preceded sequencing in the ViraFEST assay. Having been cultured for less than 13 days, the cells underwent CD4+ T cell isolation. The study found no prior SARS-CoV-2 infection in the vaccine recipients, who tested negative for nucleocapsid antibodies. It was on days 3 and 7 that half the medium was replaced with IL-2 medium. The sequenced sample was CD4+ T cells from PBMCs cultured with SARS-CoV-2 spike peptides, obtained before COVID-19 vaccination. The receptor's source is a human donor who received a COVID-19 vaccine. This sequence joins TRBV21-1 and TRBJ2-3; TRBD2 is the table's D call and was not checked against the DNA. TRBV21-1 constitutes a pseudogene. This CDR3 reads CASISPAAGTITDTQYF. CDR3 DNA sequence: TGTGCCAGCATCTCACCAGCGGCAGGAACTATCACAGATACGCAGTATTTT.